This T cell receptor (beta chain) came from a study of blood T cell repertoires in COVID-19. Assay used: immunoSEQ multiplex PCR; TCRdb lists only in-frame clones, some missing. Of around 450,000 clones listed, around 89% are singletons. This clone occurred once. The J segment lost 1 base and the V segment lost 5 bases, leaving 5 bases of the junction unmatched. Germline CDR1 is MNHEY and CDR2 is SMNVEV (reference sequence). The CDR3 totals 15 residues. The sequence came from a woman in her twenties or thirties with acute or convalescent COVID-19. Sequencing used peripheral blood. The V call is TRBV27, the J call TRBJ2-7, with 10 nucleotides matching TRBD2. The CDR3 loop reads CASSPSGGESYEQYF. CDR3 DNA sequence: TGTGCCAGCAGTCCTAGCGGGGGCGAATCCTACGAGCAGTACTTC.